Sequencing of this T cell receptor beta chain was carried out in a study of blood T cell repertoires in COVID-19 (TCRdb year 2020). The study in broad terms: Samples covering the acute and convalescent phases of COVID-19 were provided by collaborators in the United States, Italy and Spain. The dataset comprised deeply sampled blood TCRbeta repertoires from subjects exposed to, actively infected with, or recovered from COVID-19. The prospective study material was composed of cDNA or gDNA derived from T cells, B-cell-depleted T cells, or PBMCs. Where HLA class I and class II types were available, the types were taken from metadata supplied by the sample provider, not from assay-based typing. A de-identified subject ID, COVID-19 status, age in years and sex were almost always included in the sample metadata. The repertoires were released in a freely available public database meant as a resource for research on the immune response to SARS-CoV-2. The samples were drawn from two sources: the first 160 participants of the ongoing ImmuneRACE study, and about 1,300 subjects contributed by 6 global collaborators. Here is what the overall study found, with its caveats: How much clinical and demographic metadata was included differed by source and by participant, and the metadata was provided uncurated.

To note about this clone: The clone's antigen remains unknown. No quality values exist for individual bases; no much larger clone is one base distant.

Participants in the prospective study were enrolled through a virtual design, were aged roughly 18 to 90 years, and lived in roughly 24 United States geographic areas. In the prospective study, cohorts were assigned on the basis of participant-reported clinical history obtained from a screening survey and a study questionnaire. Recovered participants in ImmuneRACE Cohort 3 were defined as having two consecutive negative NP/OP PCR tests, clearance from a healthcare professional, or resolution of symptoms. In the prospective study, whole blood, serum and a nasopharyngeal or oropharyngeal swab were collected from each participant by mobile phlebotomists. Prospective study participants could optionally give additional blood draws and questionnaires over an approximately 2-month period. Before DNA extraction, blood samples from the prospective study were shipped at room temperature or frozen. TCRbeta CDR3 regions were amplified from genomic DNA by means of the immunoSEQ Assay, a bias-controlled multiplex PCR. In the paper's pipeline: The number of nucleated cells in each sample was estimated by amplification of reference gene primers within the assay. To quantify the absolute abundance of each unique TCRbeta CDR3 rearrangement, sequence reads were collapsed and filtered. Productive Simpson clonality was computed per sample as the square root of Simpson's diversity index over productive rearrangements. Drawn from immuneACCESS, this table holds only the in-frame rearrangements with V and J called that TCRdb kept. Clones are partly lost; checked studies trace under half to an unresolved V gene and leave the rest unexplained. The V and J calls and the clone size are those of that table, but D and trimming were determined from the DNA. The sample table contains hundreds of thousands of clones; only one count was recorded for approximately 86% of them. The top ten clones comprise roughly 1.6% of the sample.

The source material was PBMCs or T cells enriched from blood (not recorded which). This sequence originates from a woman aged 45-59 years who had recovered from COVID-19.

The CDR3 region has the sequence CASSLARGEQFF. Here is the DNA: TGTGCCAGCAGTTTAGCGCGGGGTGAGCAGTTCTTC. The V and J genes are TRBV12-3 or TRBV12-4 and TRBJ2-1; the D gene is perhaps TRBD2, on 6 matching bases. Spanning cysteine to phenylalanine, the CDR3 consists of 12 amino acids. Left in the record is the CDR3 DNA by itself, 36 bases read in frame from the first base. V and J lose 0 bases and 9 bases, and a span of 6 bases separates them.